Presented here are 5 T cell receptor beta chains from one specimen sequenced in a study of T cells in localized non-small cell lung cancer. Here immunoSEQ multiplex PCR was the method, and the copy in TCRdb shows in-frame clones only, minus some. Of over 950 clones in the sample, 20% to 30% are singletons; the top ten hold about 28%. Source: normal lung tissue next to the tumor, taken before any cancer treatment. The receptors here all came from a man aged 40 to 70 with stage II lung adenocarcinoma.

The chain uses TRBV18 and TRBJ2-1, with TRBD1 matching 8 bases. Trimming at V came to 0 bases and at J to 3 bases, leaving 4 bases not matched to a gene. CDR1 is KGHSH, CDR2 LQKENI, per germline. The CDR3 loop spans 16 amino acids. CDR3 bases: TGTGCCAGCTCACCACCGGACAGGGTTTTCTACAATGAGCAGTTCTTC. Encoded protein: CASSPPDRVFYNEQFF.

By sample share, this clone is large. This chain uses TRBV15 with TRBJ1-2, with D hard to call. Germline CDR1 is LNHNV and CDR2 is YYDKDF (reference sequence). V was trimmed by 0 bases and J by 4 bases, leaving 12 bases between them. The CDR3 contains 15 residues. CDR3 in DNA: TGTGCCACCAGCAGAGAAGAAACAACCATCTATGGCTACACCTTC. It specifies CATSREETTIYGYTF. Drawing the rest from reference TRBV15 and TRBJ1-2, the complete variable domain is DAMVIQNPRYQVTQFGKPVTLSCSQTLNHNVMYWYQQKSSQAPKLLFHYYDKDFNNEADTPDNFQSRRPNTSFCFLDIRSPGLGDTAMYLCATSREETTIYGYTFGSGTRLTVV.

This clone is large (0.1 to 1%) by share. The chain uses TRBV30 and TRBJ2-3, with D possibly TRBD2 on 6 matching bases. Germline V gene sequence: CDR1 GTSNPN, CDR2 SVGIG (reference sequence). The CDR3 is made up of 14 amino acids. V was shortened by 1 base and J by 5 bases, with 13 bases between the two germline ends. The CDR3 reads CAWSGDSIQDTQYF. The CDR3 region has the DNA TGTGCCTGGAGTGGGGACTCCATTCAAGATACGCAGTATTTT.

This chain connects TRBV1 to TRBJ2-7; the table names TRBD1, a call not compared with the DNA. TRBV1 is given as a pseudogene. The CDR3 extends over 15 amino acids. The DNA for the CDR3 is TGCGCCAGCAGCCCAGGACAGGGGCATGACTACGAGCAGTACTTC. The encoded protein is CASSPGQGHDYEQYF.

Turning to this clone: Relative to the germline gene, one junction end is altered; a read error may explain this. This rearrangement joins TRBV30 to TRBJ1-2, with D hard to call. From germline, CDR1 is GTSNPN and CDR2 SVGIG (reference sequence). The CDR3 consists of 13 residues. The CDR3 DNA follows: TGTGTCTGGAGTCCAACCGATATGTATGGCTACACCTTC. Protein sequence: CVWSPTDMYGYTF.